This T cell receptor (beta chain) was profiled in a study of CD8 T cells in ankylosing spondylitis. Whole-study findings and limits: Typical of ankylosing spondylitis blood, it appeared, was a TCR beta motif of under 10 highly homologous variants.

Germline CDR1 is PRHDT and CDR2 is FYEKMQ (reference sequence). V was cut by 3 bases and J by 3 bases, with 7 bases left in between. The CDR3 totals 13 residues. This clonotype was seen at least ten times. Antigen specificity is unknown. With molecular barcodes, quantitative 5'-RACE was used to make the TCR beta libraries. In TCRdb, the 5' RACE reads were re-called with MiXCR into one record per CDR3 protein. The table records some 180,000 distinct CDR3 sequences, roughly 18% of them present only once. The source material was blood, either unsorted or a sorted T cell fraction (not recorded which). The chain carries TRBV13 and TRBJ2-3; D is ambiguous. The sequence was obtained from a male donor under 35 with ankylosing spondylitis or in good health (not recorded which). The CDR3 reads CASSFMITDTQYF. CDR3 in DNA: TGTGCCAGCAGCTTCATGATTACAGATACGCAGTATTTT.